This TCR beta chain originates from a study of vaccination and CD4 T cells after COVID-19. Treatment given: roughly nine-day PBMC culture with coronavirus spike peptide pools or control peptides (ViraFEST assay). Sequencing of DNA taken from cultured CD4+ T cells relied on the Oncomine TCR Beta short-read assay. TCRdb re-called the PCR reads through MiXCR, storing one row per CDR3 protein. Among almost 15,000 distinct CDR3 sequences listed, around three quarters were seen once. Looked up from germline, CDR1 is DFQATT and CDR2 is SNEGSKA (reference sequence). The CDR3 is made up of 13 amino acids. Trimming took off 6 bases at V and 5 bases at J, with 16 bases between the two ends. A note on this clonotype: Its target is unknown.

Sequencing was done on a sample of CD4+ T cells from blood, cultured in vitro. The source is a human donor who had recovered from COVID-19. The chain recombines TRBV20-1 with TRBJ2-5; the D gene is possibly TRBD1 (6 bases). As DNA, the CDR3 is TGCAGTGCGATCCGGACAGTTTGGGAGACCCAGTACTTC. Translating it yields CSAIRTVWETQYF.